The present entry profiles one TCR beta chain with its context. This sample is drawn from a study of blood T cell repertoires in COVID-19. The overall study: Sites in the United States, Italy and Spain provided acute and convalescent COVID-19 samples.

Original processing methods: By means of reference gene primer amplification, nucleated cell counts were estimated. The data were produced by immunoSEQ multiplex PCR, yet TCRdb's version contains in-frame clones alone and is incomplete. V and J calls and clone size are given by that table; D and trimming were obtained from the DNA. Here the sample spans over 150,000 clones, about 86% being singletons. V was trimmed by 4 bases and J by 7 bases, leaving 11 bases between them. Looked up from germline, CDR1 is LGHDT and CDR2 is YNNKEL (reference sequence). CDR3 length: 13 amino acids. The clonotype was recovered from a man between 50 and 59 years old with active or convalescent COVID-19. This chain joins TRBV3-1 (or the pseudogene TRBV3-2) and TRBJ2-1; D remains unclear. Sequenced material: peripheral blood. The CDR3 spells CASSPLTGNEQFF. The CDR3 coding sequence is TGTGCCAGCAGCCCCTTGACTGGTAATGAGCAGTTCTTC.